The 25 T cell receptor beta chains below were found in one sample sequenced in a study of blood T cell repertoires in COVID-19. This table comes from immunoSEQ multiplex PCR, and its TCRdb copy is limited to in-frame clones, with some not included. Of approximately 300,000 clones in the sample, around 86% were seen once. The source material was PBMCs or T cells enriched from blood (not recorded which). These receptors were obtained from a woman younger than 30 who had recovered from COVID-19.

This CDR3 reads CASSVGSVDEKLFF. The CDR3 DNA sequence: TGTGCCAGCAGCGTAGGCTCAGTTGATGAAAAACTGTTTTTT. The chain joins TRBV9 to TRBJ1-4; D uncertain. Germline V gives CDR1 SGDLS, CDR2 YYNGEE. V gave up 0 bases and J gave up 6 bases, with 9 bases separating them. This CDR3 has 14 residues.

The V and J genes are TRBV5-6 and TRBJ1-6; 7 bases are shared with TRBD1. The CDR3 length is 14 residues. V lost 1 base to trimming and J lost 8 bases; unmatched junction nucleotides: 3. CDR1 and CDR2 (germline): SGHDT, YYEEEE. The DNA for the CDR3 is TGTGCCAGCAGCTTGAGGGACAGAGATTCACCCCTCCACTTT. It encodes CASSLRDRDSPLHF.

The chain combines TRBV29-1 with TRBJ2-7; 13 bases fit TRBD2. Germline CDR1 and CDR2: SQVTM and ANQGSEA. The V gene end was trimmed by 4 bases and the J gene end by 0 bases; junction bases not matched to a gene: 9. CDR3 length equals 17 residues. CDR3 sequence (DNA): TGCAGCGTTGGCCCGGGACTAGCGGGACTAAGCTCCTACGAGCAGTACTTC. As protein: CSVGPGLAGLSSYEQYF.

This chain connects TRBV3-1 (or the pseudogene TRBV3-2) to TRBJ2-3, with a tentative D call TRBD2 (7 bases). The CDR3 is 18 residues long. The V end lost 0 bases, the J end lost 2 bases, and 18 bases lay between the germline ends. Germline assignment: CDR1 LGHDT and CDR2 YNNKEL (reference sequence). CDR3 in DNA: TGTGCCAGCAGCCAAGAATTGGGTTTAGGGGGGGACACAGATACGCAGTATTTT. Translation: CASSQELGLGGDTDTQYF.

This rearrangement joins TRBV19 to TRBJ2-3; 7 bases agree with TRBD2. Germline-derived CDR1 and CDR2 are LNHDA and SQIVND (reference sequence). Trimming took 6 bases from V and 2 from J; bases not matched to a gene: 5. The CDR3 totals 14 residues. CDR3 loop: CASSPREITDTQYF. CDR3 sequence (DNA): TGTGCCAGTAGCCCGCGGGAGATCACAGATACGCAGTATTTT.

The chain carries TRBV5-6 and TRBJ2-1; the D gene is possibly TRBD1 (7 bases). CDR3 length equals 14 residues. Germline V lookup: CDR1 SGHDT, CDR2 YYEEEE. The germline V and J ends were trimmed by 0 bases and 6 bases, with 10 bases remaining between them. The CDR3 loop is CASSLGQGGNEQFF. CDR3 coding DNA: TGTGCCAGCAGCTTGGGGCAGGGGGGCAATGAGCAGTTCTTC.

This clone showed up just a few times. The CDR3 DNA reads TGTGCCAGTAGTATCGGGTCAGCTACCTTCTATGGCTACACCTTC. Protein: CASSIGSATFYGYTF. This chain connects TRBV19 to TRBJ1-2; D is undetermined. Germline CDR1 reads LNHDA; CDR2 reads SQIVND (reference sequence). The CDR3 spans 15 residues. The V end lost 3 bases, the J end lost 4 bases, and 15 bases lay between the germline ends. The whole variable domain, filled in from reference TRBV19 and TRBJ1-2, reads DGGITQSPKYLFRKEGQNVTLSCEQNLNHDAMYWYRQDPGQGLRLIYYSQIVNDFQKGDIAEGYSVSREKKESFPLTVTSAQKNPTAFYLCASSIGSATFYGYTFGSGTRLTVV.

The chain recombines TRBV10-1 with TRBJ2-2; 9 bases agree with TRBD1. Germline CDR1 and CDR2: WNHNN and SYGVQD (reference sequence). The CDR3 loop spans 16 amino acids. Trimming at V came to 4 bases and at J to 6 bases, leaving 9 bases not matched to a gene. For the CDR3, the DNA is TGCGCCAGCAGTGGTTCCGGACAGGGGAGGGCCGGGGAGCTGTTTTTT. Protein product: CASSGSGQGRAGELFF.

The rearrangement uses TRBV3-1 (or the pseudogene TRBV3-2) and TRBJ2-2; maybe TRBD2 (5 bases). V lost 4 bases, J lost 4 bases, and 7 bases lay in between. Germline-derived CDR1 and CDR2 are LGHDT and YNNKEL (reference sequence). This CDR3 comprises 13 residues. CDR3 in DNA: TGTGCCAGCAGCCGACGGGGCACCGGGGAGCTGTTTTTT. It yields the protein CASSRRGTGELFF.

V gene TRBV6-5 combines with J gene TRBJ2-1; TRBD2 matches 8 bases. Trimming took 4 bases from V and 8 from J; bases not matched to a gene: 10. The CDR3 loop spans 15 amino acids. Germline CDR1 MNHEY, CDR2 SVGAGI. Here the CDR3 DNA reads TGTGCCAGCAGTTTCGCGGGACTAGTTTTCGATGAGCAGTTCTTC. It encodes CASSFAGLVFDEQFF.

This sequence joins TRBV7-2 and TRBJ1-2, with 8 bases identical to TRBD1. The CDR3 extends over 15 amino acids. Losses at the gene ends were 1 base for V and 3 bases for J; bases not matched to a gene: 4. In germline, CDR1 is SGHTA, CDR2 FQGNSA. DNA for the CDR3: TGTGCCAGCAGCTTAGTTGTACAGGGGGACTATGGCTACACCTTC. It translates to CASSLVVQGDYGYTF.

This clone was counted between two and nine times. The chain carries TRBV5-1 and TRBJ2-7, with D perhaps TRBD2 (6 bases). This CDR3 has 17 amino acids. Between the trimmed V and J ends, which lost 2 bases and 0 bases, there was a span of 18 bases. Germline lookup yields CDR1 SGHRS and CDR2 YFSETQ. The CDR3 nucleotides are TGCGCCAGCAGCTTATGGGGGGACTCGCAGAGCTCCTACGAGCAGTACTTC. Translating gives CASSLWGDSQSSYEQYF.

CDR3 in amino acids: CASSVSQISTDTQYF. The CDR3 DNA sequence: TGTGCCAGCAGCGTAAGTCAGATTAGCACAGATACGCAGTATTTT. This rearrangement joins TRBV9 to TRBJ2-3, with D unresolved. V was pared by 1 base and J by 0 bases, with 9 bases between. The CDR3 spans 15 residues. CDR1 is SGDLS, CDR2 YYNGEE, per germline.

The CDR3: CASSRGFYNSPLHF. Written as DNA, the CDR3 is TGTGCCAGCAGCCGAGGGTTCTATAATTCACCCCTCCACTTT. The rearrangement joins TRBV14 to TRBJ1-6; D remains unclear. The CDR3 covers 14 residues. V was cut by 4 bases and J by 3 bases, with 7 bases left in between. CDR1 and CDR2 from the germline V gene are SGHDN and FVKESK. The full variable domain, completed using reference TRBV14 and TRBJ1-6, is EAGVTQFPSHSVIEKGQTVTLRCDPISGHDNLYWYRRVMGKEIKFLLHFVKESKQDESGMPNNRFLAERTGGTYSTLKVQPAELEDSGVYFCASSRGFYNSPLHFGNGTRLTVT.

This rearrangement joins TRBV5-4 to TRBJ1-2, with D perhaps matching TRBD1 (5 bases). The CDR3 covers 13 residues. Trimming removed 4 bases at V and 6 bases at J, with 13 bases between. CDR1 and CDR2 (germline): SGHNT, YYREEE (reference sequence). CDR3 in DNA: TGTGCCAGCAGCCCCCCGGGGGTTCATGGCTACACCTTC. This encodes CASSPPGVHGYTF. Looking up the rest from reference TRBV5-4 and TRBJ1-2 gives the full variable domain: ETGVTQSPTHLIKTRGQQVTLRCSSQSGHNTVSWYQQALGQGPQFIFQYYREEENGRGNFPPRFSGLQFPNYSSELNVNALELDDSALYLCASSPPGVHGYTFGSGTRLTVV.

The V call is TRBV5-6, the J call TRBJ2-1; 10 bases agree with TRBD2. Germline trimming cut 3 bases from V and 4 bases from J; bases unmatched to any gene: 7. Germline CDR1 and CDR2: SGHDT and YYEEEE. The CDR3 loop spans 16 amino acids. The CDR3: CASSSTLAGVYNEQFF. In DNA, the CDR3 is TGTGCCAGCAGCTCCACCCTAGCGGGAGTATACAATGAGCAGTTCTTC.

The CDR3 region is CASSSAGKNTEAFF. The CDR3 DNA follows: TGTGCCAGCAGCTCGGCGGGCAAAAACACTGAAGCTTTCTTT. The chain joins TRBV5-4 to TRBJ1-1; D is unclear. V gave up 3 bases and J gave up 2 bases, with 11 bases separating them. From germline, CDR1 is SGHNT and CDR2 YYREEE (reference sequence). This CDR3 region has 14 residues.

This clone was observed a few times. V usage is TRBV6-5 and J usage is TRBJ1-1; TRBD1 aligns across 8 bases. Germline CDR1 reads MNHEY; CDR2 reads SVGAGI. The CDR3 is 14 amino acids. V lost 6 bases to trimming and J lost 1 base; unmatched junction nucleotides: 4. The CDR3 DNA sequence: TGTGCCAGCAGGTATGGACAGGGGAACACTGAAGCTTTCTTT. It is translated as CASRYGQGNTEAFF.

The chain links TRBV27 to TRBJ1-2; the D gene is possibly TRBD1 (6 bases). In germline, CDR1 is MNHEY, CDR2 SMNVEV (reference sequence). This CDR3 comprises 14 residues. Trimming took off 0 bases at V and 7 bases at J, with 12 bases between the two ends. The CDR3 here is CASSLSQGQGGYTF. As DNA, the CDR3 is TGTGCCAGCAGTTTATCGCAGGGGCAGGGTGGCTACACCTTC.

The chain combines TRBV7-9 with TRBJ1-4; unclear D gene. The CDR3 contains 15 residues. Germline V lookup: CDR1 SEHNR, CDR2 FQNEAQ (reference sequence). Trimming took off 6 bases at V and 8 bases at J, with 19 bases between the two ends. The CDR3 spells CASSLRSGNEEKLFF. The CDR3 coding sequence is TGTGCCAGCAGTCTCCGGTCCGGGAACGAAGAAAAACTGTTTTTT.

The V call is TRBV9, the J call TRBJ1-2; D call uncertain. The V gene lost 10 bases and the J gene lost 7 bases, with 17 bases spanning the gap. From germline, CDR1 is SGDLS and CDR2 YYNGEE. CDR3 size: 12 residues. CDR3 coding DNA: TGTGCCTCCTCCCCGGGTGGAATTGGCTACACCTTC. Its protein is CASSPGGIGYTF. The variable domain in full, with the rest retrieved from reference TRBV9 and TRBJ1-2, is DSGVTQTPKHLITATGQRVTLRCSPRSGDLSVYWYQQSLDQGLQFLIQYYNGEERAKGNILERFSAQQFPDLHSELNLSSLELGDSALYFCASSPGGIGYTFGSGTRLTVV.

The chain joins TRBV19 to TRBJ2-6, with D possibly matching TRBD1 (6 bases). The CDR3 runs 15 residues. The germline CDR1 and CDR2 sequences are LNHDA and SQIVND (reference sequence). The V gene lost 5 bases and the J gene lost 3 bases, with 11 bases spanning the gap. The CDR3 coding sequence is TGTGCCAGTAGTGAAACAGGGAATGGGGCCAACGTCCTGACTTTC. It yields the protein CASSETGNGANVLTF.

Remarks on this clone: At the DNA level, this CDR3 is encoded by other sequences in the same sample as well. This chain joins TRBV4-1 and TRBJ1-2; no clear D gene. Trimming removed 1 base from V and 0 bases from J, with 3 bases in between. CDR1 and CDR2 from the germline V gene are MGHRA and YSYEKL. CDR3 length: 13 amino acids. The DNA for the CDR3 is TGCGCCAGCAGCCAAGTCGCTAACTATGGCTACACCTTC. This encodes CASSQVANYGYTF.

The chain links TRBV12-5 to TRBJ2-1; TRBD1 is a possible D gene (6 bases). The CDR3 runs to 14 residues. Germline V gene sequence: CDR1 LGHNT, CDR2 FRNRAP. Trimming took off 3 bases at V and 12 bases at J, with 18 bases between the two ends. Here the CDR3 reads CASGFSARGSGQFF. In DNA, the CDR3 is TGTGCTAGTGGTTTTTCCGCGAGGGGGTCTGGGCAGTTCTTC.

The chain has TRBV7-8 and TRBJ2-7; TRBD2 matches 10 bases. The V gene's germline CDR1 is SGHVS and CDR2 FQNEAQ. V dropped 5 bases and J dropped 1; count of bases not matched to a gene: 5. The CDR3 contains 15 residues. CDR3 sequence: CASSPLAGVSYEQYF. The DNA of the CDR3 is TGTGCCAGCAGCCCCCTAGCGGGAGTTTCCTACGAGCAGTACTTC. The complete variable domain, with remaining parts taken from reference TRBV7-8 and TRBJ2-7, reads GAGVSQSPRYKVAKRGQDVALRCDPISGHVSLFWYQQALGQGPEFLTYFQNEAQLDKSGLPSDRFFAERPEGSVSTLKIQRTQQEDSAVYLCASSPLAGVSYEQYFGPGTRLTVT.